The rows below give T cell receptor beta chains drawn from one sample of a study of CD8 T cells in ankylosing spondylitis. TCRdb reprocessed the 5' RACE reads with MiXCR, giving one entry per CDR3 protein. Found here are about 300,000 distinct CDR3 sequences, less than 25% of them singletons; the top ten hold roughly 3.6%. The sample comprised blood, either unsorted or a sorted T cell fraction (not recorded which). Every receptor here comes from a female donor with ankylosing spondylitis or in good health (not recorded which). Both conserved end residues are part of each CDR3. D genes are given only for firm matches. Only part of the rows carry a size: once, few, many, or a class if the clone is expanded.

j_call: TRBJ2-5; clone_size: few; v_call: TRBV20-1; d_call: -; cdr3_nt: TGCAGTGCCAGAGGGGCAGGGCTTAAAGGGGAGACCCAGTACTTC; cdr3_aa: CSARGAGLKGETQYF
j_call: TRBJ1-2; clone_size: -; v_call: TRBV28; d_call: -; cdr3_nt: TGTGCCAGCAGCCTGTTAAAAGTGGGTGGCTACACCTTC; cdr3_aa: CASSLLKVGGYTF
j_call: TRBJ1-5; clone_size: many; v_call: TRBV21-1; d_call: -; cdr3_nt: TGTCCTGCTAGGTTGTTCGCAGCCACTTGCAATCAGCCCCAGCATTTT; cdr3_aa: CPARLFAATCNQPQHF
j_call: TRBJ2-1; clone_size: few; v_call: TRBV6-2/TRBV6-3; d_call: TRBD2; cdr3_nt: TGTGCCAGCAGCGCCGGACTAGTTTCTTACAATGAGCAGTTCTTC; cdr3_aa: CASSAGLVSYNEQFF
j_call: TRBJ1-2; clone_size: few; v_call: TRBV7-8; d_call: -; cdr3_nt: TGTGCCATAGCAAACAGGGCCCTTGGCCCTAAGGTCTACACCTTC; cdr3_aa: CAIANRALGPKVYTF
j_call: TRBJ1-3; clone_size: -; v_call: TRBV7-9; d_call: -; cdr3_nt: TGTGCCAGCAGCCCGCGAAAGGGGCTTAGCTCTGGAAACACCATATATTTT; cdr3_aa: CASSPRKGLSSGNTIYF
j_call: TRBJ2-1; clone_size: many; v_call: TRBV7-2; d_call: TRBD2; cdr3_nt: TGTGCCAGCAGCTTAACTAGCGGGACTTGGATGAATGAGCAGTTCTTC; cdr3_aa: CASSLTSGTWMNEQFF
j_call: TRBJ2-1; clone_size: few; v_call: TRBV18; d_call: -; cdr3_nt: TGTGCCTCGGGACGGGCCTACAATGAGCAGTTCTTC; cdr3_aa: CASGRAYNEQFF
j_call: TRBJ2-1; clone_size: few; v_call: TRBV6-1; d_call: -; cdr3_nt: TGTGCCAGCAGTGAATCGGGTGTAGGGTGGAGGAATGAGCAGTTCTTC; cdr3_aa: CASSESGVGWRNEQFF
j_call: TRBJ2-2; clone_size: -; v_call: TRBV25-1; d_call: TRBD2; cdr3_nt: TGTGCCAGCTGCTCCCCGGGACTAGTCGCGGAGCTGTTTTTT; cdr3_aa: CASCSPGLVAELFF
j_call: TRBJ2-1; clone_size: -; v_call: TRBV5-1; d_call: TRBD2; cdr3_nt: TGCGCCAGCAGCTCGGTAGGCGGGAGCTACAATGAGCAGTTCTTC; cdr3_aa: CASSSVGGSYNEQFF
j_call: TRBJ2-1; clone_size: few; v_call: TRBV4-3; d_call: -; cdr3_nt: TGCGCCAGCAGCCCATTTTACCGCAATGAGCAGTTCTTC; cdr3_aa: CASSPFYRNEQFF
j_call: TRBJ2-4; clone_size: few; v_call: TRBV20-1; d_call: -; cdr3_nt: TGCAGTGCTACTCTTGGGATCGTTCAGTACTTC; cdr3_aa: CSATLGIVQYF
j_call: TRBJ1-2; clone_size: -; v_call: TRBV6-5; d_call: TRBD1; cdr3_nt: TGTGCCAGCAGTTACTCGACCAGGGGGCGCAGCTATGGCTACACCTTC; cdr3_aa: CASSYSTRGRSYGYTF
j_call: TRBJ1-2; clone_size: many; v_call: TRBV10-3; d_call: -; cdr3_nt: TGTGCCATCAGTAAGGGCCGGACCAACTATGGCTACACCTTC; cdr3_aa: CAISKGRTNYGYTF
j_call: TRBJ2-3; clone_size: few; v_call: TRBV29-1; d_call: -; cdr3_nt: TGCAGCGTCCCTCTCTCGTCCTTCCCGTACAGCACAGATACGCAGTATTTT; cdr3_aa: CSVPLSSFPYSTDTQYF
j_call: TRBJ2-3; clone_size: many; v_call: TRBV7-2; d_call: -; cdr3_nt: TGTGCCAGCAGCTTAGCGCTAGCAGGGAGGACAGATACGCAGTATTTT; cdr3_aa: CASSLALAGRTDTQYF
j_call: TRBJ2-3; clone_size: few; v_call: TRBV7-2; d_call: TRBD2; cdr3_nt: TGTGCCAGCAGCTCTCTTAGCGGGAGAACCGATACGCAGTATTTT; cdr3_aa: CASSSLSGRTDTQYF
j_call: TRBJ1-2; clone_size: many; v_call: TRBV20-1; d_call: TRBD1; cdr3_nt: TGCAGTGCCTACAGGGGGGTCGGTGGCTACACCTTC; cdr3_aa: CSAYRGVGGYTF
j_call: TRBJ1-3; clone_size: few; v_call: TRBV6-1; d_call: TRBD1; cdr3_nt: TGTGCCAGCAGTCCTACAGGGGGGGGAAACACCATATATTTT; cdr3_aa: CASSPTGGGNTIYF
j_call: TRBJ2-1; clone_size: -; v_call: TRBV6-4; d_call: -; cdr3_nt: TGTGCCAGCAGTGAAGGCCAAGGTGGCTACAATGAGCAGTTCTTC; cdr3_aa: CASSEGQGGYNEQFF
j_call: TRBJ2-3; clone_size: few; v_call: TRBV20-1; d_call: TRBD2; cdr3_nt: TGCAGTGCTAGACTAGCGGGAGTGATCACAGATACGCAGTATTTT; cdr3_aa: CSARLAGVITDTQYF
j_call: TRBJ2-1; clone_size: -; v_call: TRBV29-1; d_call: -; cdr3_nt: TGCAGCGTTGTGGTACCACCCCGTTACAATGAGCAGTTCTTC; cdr3_aa: CSVVVPPRYNEQFF
j_call: TRBJ2-5; clone_size: many; v_call: TRBV6-1; d_call: TRBD2; cdr3_nt: TGTGCCAGCTCGGCTAGCGGGAGCGGTGAGACCCAGTACTTC; cdr3_aa: CASSASGSGETQYF
j_call: TRBJ2-1; clone_size: -; v_call: TRBV11-2; d_call: -; cdr3_nt: TGTGCCAGCAGCTTAGAACAAGCGGGTGAGCAGTTCTTC; cdr3_aa: CASSLEQAGEQFF
j_call: TRBJ2-5; clone_size: few; v_call: TRBV5-1; d_call: -; cdr3_nt: TGCGCCAGCAGCCCCCTCGGAGGCAGGGGAGGAGAGACCCAGTACTTC; cdr3_aa: CASSPLGGRGGETQYF
j_call: TRBJ2-3; clone_size: -; v_call: TRBV12-3/TRBV12-4; d_call: -; cdr3_nt: TGTGCCAGCAGTTTCGAGGGCCCAGATACGCAGTATTTT; cdr3_aa: CASSFEGPDTQYF
j_call: TRBJ1-2; clone_size: many; v_call: TRBV7-8; d_call: -; cdr3_nt: TGTGCCAGCAGCTTACAGGGCTATGGCTACACCTTC; cdr3_aa: CASSLQGYGYTF
j_call: TRBJ2-3; clone_size: few; v_call: TRBV11-3; d_call: TRBD2; cdr3_nt: TGTGCCAGCAGTACTACTAGCGGGAAAGCAGATACGCAGTATTTT; cdr3_aa: CASSTTSGKADTQYF
j_call: TRBJ2-3; clone_size: many; v_call: TRBV15; d_call: TRBD2; cdr3_nt: TGTGCCACCAGCAGGCAGCGGGAGCGCGATACGCAGTATTTT; cdr3_aa: CATSRQRERDTQYF
j_call: TRBJ2-1; clone_size: -; v_call: TRBV13; d_call: -; cdr3_nt: TGTGCCAGCAGCTTAGTTCGGGAGATGAATGAGCAGTTCTTC; cdr3_aa: CASSLVREMNEQFF
j_call: TRBJ2-1; clone_size: -; v_call: TRBV11-2; d_call: TRBD1; cdr3_nt: TGTGCCAGCAGCTTCAGCGACAGGGCCTACAATGAGCAGTTCTTC; cdr3_aa: CASSFSDRAYNEQFF
j_call: TRBJ2-7; clone_size: many; v_call: TRBV5-1; d_call: TRBD1; cdr3_nt: TGCGCCAGCAGCTTGTCGGGACAGGTCTACGAGCAGTACTTC; cdr3_aa: CASSLSGQVYEQYF
j_call: TRBJ2-3; clone_size: -; v_call: TRBV7-2; d_call: -; cdr3_nt: TGTGCCAGCAGCCTCCTGGTGGCAGGGGGGTCAGATACGCAGTATTTT; cdr3_aa: CASSLLVAGGSDTQYF
j_call: TRBJ2-7; clone_size: -; v_call: TRBV18; d_call: TRBD1; cdr3_nt: TGTGCCAGCTCACCCCTCCCGGGACAGGGAACACGCGAGCAGTACTTC; cdr3_aa: CASSPLPGQGTREQYF
j_call: TRBJ2-3; clone_size: few; v_call: TRBV20-1; d_call: -; cdr3_nt: TGCAGTGCCCCAGGGGGCACAGATACGCAGTATTTT; cdr3_aa: CSAPGGTDTQYF
j_call: TRBJ2-4; clone_size: few; v_call: TRBV20-1; d_call: TRBD1; cdr3_nt: TGCAGTGCTCCCCGGGACAGCCTCATTCAGTACTTC; cdr3_aa: CSAPRDSLIQYF
j_call: TRBJ2-1; clone_size: -; v_call: TRBV29-1; d_call: -; cdr3_nt: TGCAGCGTTACGCCAACAGATCCGTCTGGGCAGTTCTTC; cdr3_aa: CSVTPTDPSGQFF
j_call: TRBJ1-5; clone_size: -; v_call: TRBV10-2; d_call: -; cdr3_nt: TGCGCCAGCAGATCAGGGCAGACTAATCAGCCCCAGCATTTT; cdr3_aa: CASRSGQTNQPQHF
j_call: TRBJ2-3; clone_size: -; v_call: TRBV20-1; d_call: TRBD2; cdr3_nt: TGCAGTGCTAGCCCCCCGGGACTAGCGGTCACAGATACGCAGTATTTT; cdr3_aa: CSASPPGLAVTDTQYF
j_call: TRBJ2-7; clone_size: few; v_call: TRBV11-2; d_call: TRBD2; cdr3_nt: TGTGCCAGCAGCTTCGCCCGAGCGGGAGTATCGGAGCAGTACTTC; cdr3_aa: CASSFARAGVSEQYF
j_call: TRBJ2-3; clone_size: -; v_call: TRBV6-1; d_call: TRBD2; cdr3_nt: TGTGCCAGCAGTCCTGGAGGGAGCGGGAGTCGAGGGTATACGCAGTATTTT; cdr3_aa: CASSPGGSGSRGYTQYF
j_call: TRBJ2-5; clone_size: -; v_call: TRBV20-1; d_call: TRBD1; cdr3_nt: TGCAGTGCTTATGGGACAGATGGCCAAGAGACCCAGTACTTC; cdr3_aa: CSAYGTDGQETQYF